This TCR beta chain was found in a study of blood T cells in healthy people across ages (dated by TCRdb to between 2015 and 2017). For the wider study: In model experiments, roughly one uniquely barcoded TCR beta cDNA molecule per two T cells was captured by template switching. Four age groups were formed from the donors: young (average around 15 years), middle-aged (around 37), aged (62) and long-lived (more than 75). Two additional independent replicas of 1 million unique cDNA reads from the same blood draw were analyzed for two donors (one aged 18 to 29 and one aged 80 or older). Donors of different ages were randomly distributed across sequencing lanes to avoid experimental bias. To track age-related changes in TCR beta repertoire diversity, the study relied on deep sequencing normalized with unique cDNA molecular identifiers. Here is what the overall study found, with its caveats: Bulk unsorted PBMC profiling prevented conclusive comparison of naive and antigen-experienced compartments. As age increased, observed TCR beta diversity per million T cells dropped in a roughly linear way, and a significant reduction was already evident by age 40. Donor CMV infection status was unknown, potentially confounding age-related changes in expanded clonotypes. Estimates of total diversity based on one million sequenced T cells were regarded as lower bounds and as underestimates. There was a strong correlation between observed TCR beta diversity and the percentage of naive T cells measured by flow cytometry. Compared with the aged group, more naive CD4+ T cells, fewer expanded clones and increased TCR diversity were shown by the long-lived group, suggesting age selection.

The 39 donors, aged about 6 to 90 years, were systemically healthy Caucasian individuals from Russia. Each donor gave around 9.5 milliliters of peripheral blood, collected into EDTA-treated Vacutainer tubes. Ficoll-Paque density-gradient centrifugation was used to isolate PBMCs, with at least 7 million per sample. Trizol reagent was used to extract total RNA from PBMCs, with at least 6 micrograms per sample. For every donor, an aliquot of PBMCs went through flow cytometry to measure the percentages of naive CD45RAhigh/CD27high T cells. The CDR3 measures 16 amino acids from cysteine to phenylalanine. Of the read, only the CDR3 DNA is kept; its 48 bases are in frame from base 1. V is cut by 3 bases and J by 0 bases, and the space between the germline ends is 9 bases. From a lookup of the germline V gene, CDR1 and CDR2 are SGHTA and FQGNSA. Concerning this clonotype: Its antigen remains unidentified. It has no much larger one-base neighbor in the sample; base qualities were not kept.

Libraries came from 5' RACE. Sequenced on an Illumina HiSeq 2500. The second PCR ran for roughly 7 to 12 cycles and used a J-beta primer mix along with a sample-barcoded 5' primer. Each TCR beta cDNA molecule received a unique molecular identifier from a template-switch 5' adaptor carrying 12 random nucleotides. Each sample yielded at least 3 million CDR3-containing paired-end reads. All of the RNA was converted into first-strand cDNA using the Mint cDNA synthesis kit, with a TRBC-specific oligonucleotide serving as the primer. After uracil-DNA glycosylase treatment, a first 18-cycle PCR used universal primers M1SS and BC2_uni_R on all cDNA. The paper's data handling went like this. For normalization, 1 million high-quality reads, each with a distinct molecular identifier, were randomly selected from each sample. Instead of being binned into consensus sequences, reads with shared molecular identifiers were discarded. MiTCR, set to a Q25 quality threshold and the strictest error-elimination algorithm, was used for CDR3 identification, clonotype clustering and error correction. A nonparametric unseen species model with Euler transformation was used to estimate a lower bound on total TCR beta diversity. TCRdb reprocessed the public reads (quality trimming at Q25 with fastp, clone calling with MiXCR) and kept in-frame beta chains. All rows with the same CDR3 protein become a single entry with the most common DNA and genes. For this entry, the V and J calls and clone size follow TCRdb and not the study's own pipeline. In all, the sample holds approximately 900,000 distinct CDR3 sequences, and roughly 50% of those were seen once. Of the sample, roughly 13% is held by the ten largest clones.

The sequence derives from a man younger than 40 in good health. The sequencing sample was made of blood. This chain joins TRBV7-2 to TRBJ2-6; no D gene is confidently identified. The DNA sequence is TGTGCCAGCAGCTTTAGTTCGGTCTCTGGGGCCAACGTCCTGACTTTC. This translates into CASSFSSVSGANVLTF.